These T cell receptor beta chains were read from a single sample in a study of chemoradiotherapy in HPV16-positive cancers. Using immunoSEQ multiplex PCR, the repertoire was profiled, and TCRdb retains in-frame clones only, with some absent. This sample has some 2,900 clones; 65% to 80% occur once, and the top ten carry 11%. Sequencing was performed on tumor tissue, taken from a patient who underwent chemoradiotherapy. The receptor set was obtained from a human donor with HPV-associated anogenital cancer. The CDR3 runs from the conserved cysteine through the conserved F or W. D genes are given only for firm matches. Where a row states a size, it is once, few, many or the class of an expanded clone; other rows omit it.

V	D	size	J	length	CDR3	DNA
TRBV19	NA	NA	TRBJ1-1	13	CASSLIPGTEAFF	TGTGCCAGTAGTCTGATTCCGGGGACTGAAGCTTTCTTT
TRBV7-2	NA	few	TRBJ1-5	15	CASSLTVGSNQPQHF	TGTGCCAGCAGCTTAACCGTGGGGAGCAATCAGCCCCAGCATTTT
TRBV5-1	TRBD1	once	TRBJ1-2	17	CASSLKLGTVPNYGYTF	TGCGCCAGCAGCTTGAAGTTGGGGACAGTCCCTAACTATGGCTACACCTTC
TRBV7-3	NA	NA	TRBJ2-6	13	CASSNSGANVLTF	TGTGCCAGCAGTAACTCTGGGGCCAACGTCCTGACTTTC
TRBV7-7	TRBD2	NA	TRBJ2-1	15	CASSLTGGGNNEQFF	TGTGCTAGCAGCTTAACCGGCGGGGGAAACAATGAGCAGTTCTTC
TRBV7-2	TRBD2	NA	TRBJ2-5	16	CASSPGIAGGTETQYF	TGTGCCAGCAGCCCGGGAATAGCGGGAGGGACCGAGACCCAGTACTTC
TRBV10-2	TRBD2	NA	TRBJ2-5	14	CASSVSGRAGTQYF	TGCGCCAGCAGTGTTAGCGGGAGGGCCGGGACCCAGTACTTC
TRBV28	NA	few	TRBJ1-5	14	CASSFAGYTQPQHF	TGTGCCAGCAGTTTCGCAGGATATACTCAGCCCCAGCATTTT
TRBV29-1	TRBD1	NA	TRBJ1-1	12	CSARQGATEAFF	TGCAGCGCGCGACAGGGCGCCACTGAAGCTTTCTTT
TRBV11-1	NA	NA	TRBJ2-5	13	CASSLGLGETQYF	TGTGCCAGCAGCTTGGGGTTGGGAGAGACCCAGTACTTC
TRBV9	NA	NA	TRBJ2-1	16	CASSVSQGKGHNEQFF	TGTGCCAGCAGCGTCTCCCAGGGAAAGGGCCACAATGAGCAGTTCTTC
TRBV11-2	NA	NA	TRBJ2-2	14	CASLRVSNTGELFF	TGTGCCAGCCTCCGGGTCTCGAACACCGGGGAGCTGTTTTTT
TRBV4-1	NA	NA	TRBJ2-7	14	CASSQAEQSYEQYF	TGCGCCAGCAGCCAAGCGGAACAATCCTACGAGCAGTACTTC
TRBV4-1	NA	NA	TRBJ1-1	12	CASRTHNTEAFF	TGCGCCAGCCGGACGCACAACACTGAAGCTTTCTTT
TRBV29-1	NA	NA	TRBJ2-1	14	CSAQGEREHNEQFF	TGCAGCGCCCAGGGGGAGCGGGAGCACAATGAGCAGTTCTTC
TRBV5-1	TRBD2	NA	TRBJ2-3	17	CASSLYLAGESGGTQYF	TGCGCCAGCAGCTTGTACCTAGCGGGGGAGTCAGGGGGTACGCAGTATTTT
TRBV5-6	NA	few	TRBJ2-7	17	CASSLGGGFIMVYEQYF	TGTGCCAGCAGCTTGGGGGGAGGCTTCATAATGGTCTACGAGCAGTACTTC
TRBV28	NA	once	TRBJ2-3	15	CASSSPTPGGGTQYF	TGTGCCAGCAGTTCCCCCACGCCAGGGGGAGGTACGCAGTATTTT
TRBV11-2	NA	NA	TRBJ1-6	14	CASSPLAYNSPLHF	TGTGCCAGCAGCCCCCTCGCCTATAATTCACCCCTCCACTTT
TRBV19	TRBD1	NA	TRBJ1-1	14	CASSGQGGRTEAFF	TGTGCCAGTAGTGGACAGGGAGGCAGGACTGAAGCTTTCTTT
TRBV19	NA	NA	TRBJ1-5	14	CASNQVSAHQPQHF	TGTGCCAGTAATCAGGTTTCGGCACATCAGCCCCAGCATTTT
TRBV2	NA	NA	TRBJ2-1	14	CASSGPQEYNEQFF	TGTGCCAGCAGTGGGCCCCAGGAGTACAATGAGCAGTTCTTC
TRBV30	NA	NA	TRBJ1-2	11	CAWRGTGGYTF	TGTGCCTGGAGGGGTACGGGTGGCTACACCTTC